The 27 T cell receptor beta chains presented below share a single source sample, sequenced in a study of regulatory T cells in long-lasting Graves disease. Building the TCR beta libraries relied on iRepertoire HTBI primers, and CDR3 regions underwent Arm-PCR. TCRdb independently ran MiXCR on the multiplex PCR reads; one entry per CDR3 protein. The data show more than 300,000 distinct CDR3 sequences, approximately 25% seen once. The time point denotes: persistent/refractory GD, antithyroid drugs over 5 years with positive TRAb. Scientists built the TCR library using RNA that was extracted from PBMCs. Sequencing used peripheral blood mononuclear cells (PBMCs), obtained when the disease was refractory, from a patient treated with antithyroid drugs. The receptors here all came from a woman aged 40 to 49 with Graves disease.

This clonotype was counted ten times or more. This rearrangement joins TRBV28 to TRBJ1-1; TRBD1 matches 8 bases. Per germline, CDR1 MDHEN and CDR2 SYDVKM. This CDR3 region has 16 residues. V gave up 2 bases and J gave up 6 bases; unmatched junction bases: 11. CDR3 nucleotide sequence: TGTGCCAGCAGTTTAAATCGGGTTGGACAGGGCGCTGAAGCTTTCTTT. Amino acids: CASSLNRVGQGAEAFF. Based on the CDR3 plus reference TRBV28 and TRBJ1-1, the full variable domain is DVKVTQSSRYLVKRTGEKVFLECVQDMDHENMFWYRQDPGLGLRLIYFSYDVKMKEKGDIPEGYSVSREKKERFSLILESASTNQTSMYLCASSLNRVGQGAEAFFGQGTRLTVV.

This clonotype was picked up a small number of times. The chain is built from TRBV2 and TRBJ2-3; TRBD2 matches at 12 bases. This CDR3 is 18 amino acids long. The trim removed 2 bases at V and 0 bases at J, leaving 6 bases unmatched. CDR1 SNHLY and CDR2 FYNNEI come from the germline V gene. CDR3 sequence (DNA): TGTGCCAGCAGTGAAAGTTTTGGGACTAGCGGGAGCACAGATACGCAGTATTTT. This gives the protein CASSESFGTSGSTDTQYF.

This clonotype was counted between two and nine times. V and J are TRBV20-1 and TRBJ2-7; D is undetermined. CDR3 length: 12 amino acids. With 8 bases removed from V and 4 bases from J, the gap between germline ends came to 15 bases. Germline V gene data show CDR1 as DFQATT and CDR2 as SNEGSKA (reference sequence). The CDR3 sequence is CSPNKGGYEQYF. The CDR3, as DNA: TGCAGTCCCAATAAGGGCGGTTACGAGCAGTACTTC.

The chain employs TRBV18 and TRBJ1-1, with D unclear. The CDR3 covers 13 residues. The germline V and J ends were trimmed by 0 bases and 8 bases, with 10 bases remaining between them. Germline V gene sequence: CDR1 KGHSH, CDR2 LQKENI. CDR3 coding DNA: TGTGCCAGCTCACCACCGGTGCCGGCGGAAGCTTTCTTT. Translating it yields CASSPPVPAEAFF.

This clonotype was detected a few times. The V call is TRBV5-1, the J call TRBJ2-7, with 10 bases lining up with TRBD2. Germline values: CDR1 SGHRS, CDR2 YFSETQ. The CDR3 consists of 15 residues. J lost 3 bases, V lost 4 bases, and 7 bases had no gene match. The CDR3 coding sequence is TGCGCCAGCAGCCCGCTAGCGGGGGTCATCTACGAGCAGTACTTC. It encodes CASSPLAGVIYEQYF.

This clonotype was counted many times. The chain employs TRBV28 and TRBJ1-1; 8 bases fit TRBD1. There are 17 residues in the CDR3. In germline, CDR1 is MDHEN, CDR2 SYDVKM. After removal of 6 bases from V and 3 bases from J, the junction contained 15 bases not matched to a gene. The CDR3 coding sequence is TGTGCCAGCAGCCTGACCCGGACAGGGTGGGCTTACACTGAAGCTTTCTTT. Translation gives CASSLTRTGWAYTEAFF.

Comment on this clonotype: Given a much more abundant clone one base away, this may be a read error. V gene TRBV29-1 combines with J gene TRBJ1-1; D uncertain. Germline loops: CDR1 SQVTM, CDR2 ANQGSEA. There are 12 residues in the CDR3. CDR3 sequence (DNA): TGCAGCGTTGTAGGACCGCCCACTGAAGCTCTCTTT. This sequence encodes CSVVGPPTEALF.

This clonotype showed up many times. The V and J genes are TRBV9 and TRBJ1-1; 7 bases fit TRBD1. The CDR3 contains 15 residues. The germline V gene encodes CDR1 SGDLS and CDR2 YYNGEE. The ends lost 0 bases at V and 1 base at J; junction bases unmatched: 3. CDR3 residues: CASSVGTGQNTEAFF. The CDR3 DNA sequence: TGTGCCAGCAGCGTAGGGACAGGACAGAACACTGAAGCTTTCTTT.

This clonotype occurred many times. The CDR3 region is CASCPRNSGRGETQYF. CDR3 sequence (DNA): TGTGCCAGCTGCCCCCGGAATAGCGGGAGAGGCGAGACCCAGTACTTC. The chain has TRBV11-2 and TRBJ2-5, with 9 bases aligning to TRBD2. Germline V CDR1 and CDR2: SGHAT, FQNNGV. The CDR3 contains 16 residues. Trimming cost V 8 bases and J 5 bases; bases outside gene matches: 15.

This rearrangement joins TRBV5-5 to TRBJ2-7; 10 positions agree with TRBD2. There are 15 residues in the CDR3. Trimming removed 0 bases from V and 5 bases from J; junction bases left unmatched: 5. Germline V lookup: CDR1 SGHKS, CDR2 YYEKEE (reference sequence). The CDR3 DNA is TGTGCCAGCAGCTTGGAGAGCGGGAGGGTCCACGAGCAGTACTTC. It yields the protein CASSLESGRVHEQYF.

This clonotype came up many times. The rearrangement uses TRBV12-3 or TRBV12-4 and TRBJ2-7, with D hard to call. This CDR3 spans 13 amino acids. Between the trimmed V and J ends, which lost 3 bases and 4 bases, there was a span of 10 bases. The CDR3, as DNA: TGTGCCAGCAGTTTTGGGCCAGAGTACGAGCAGTACTTC. Protein sequence: CASSFGPEYEQYF.

This clonotype was found a few times. This chain connects TRBV11-1 to TRBJ2-2, with 11 bases aligning to TRBD2. The CDR3 extends over 16 amino acids. CDR1 and CDR2 (germline): SGHAT, FQDESV (reference sequence). V lost 11 bases and J lost 5; bases outside the gene matches: 13. The CDR3 loop reads CAVTGTSGVGTGELFF. CDR3 DNA sequence: TGTGCCGTAACGGGGACTAGCGGAGTCGGAACCGGGGAGCTGTTTTTT. The entire variable domain, with the rest obtained from reference TRBV11-1 and TRBJ2-2, is as follows: EAEVAQSPRYKITEKSQAVAFWCDPISGHATLYWYRQILGQGPELLVQFQDESVVDDSQLPKDRFSAERLKGVDSTLKIQPAELGDSAMYLCAVTGTSGVGTGELFFGEGSRLTVL.

Ten or more counts support this clonotype. The chain carries TRBV28 and TRBJ2-4; a possible D gene is TRBD1 (6 bases). Trimming shortened V by 5 bases and J by 0 bases, and 20 bases separated the two germline ends. The CDR3 sequence is 18 residues long. Germline-derived CDR1 and CDR2 are MDHEN and SYDVKM. The CDR3 DNA reads TGTGCCAGCAGTCCAGAACGGGGAACAGGGCTAGCCAAAAACATTCAGTACTTC. This encodes CASSPERGTGLAKNIQYF.

The rearrangement links TRBV7-8 to TRBJ2-1; a possible D gene is TRBD2 (5 bases). V lost 1 base and J 9 bases, leaving 10 bases between the germline ends. The CDR3 length is 13 residues. CDR1 SGHVS and CDR2 FQNEAQ come from the germline V gene. The CDR3 here is CASSLEAGFEQFF. The CDR3 DNA follows: TGTGCCAGCAGCTTAGAGGCGGGCTTTGAGCAGTTCTTC. Based on the CDR3 plus reference TRBV7-8 and TRBJ2-1, the full variable domain is GAGVSQSPRYKVAKRGQDVALRCDPISGHVSLFWYQQALGQGPEFLTYFQNEAQLDKSGLPSDRFFAERPEGSVSTLKIQRTQQEDSAVYLCASSLEAGFEQFFGPGTRLTVL.

This clonotype showed up many times. The chain is built from TRBV29-1 and TRBJ1-1; weak D call: TRBD1 (6 bases). Deletions cut 7 bases from V and 3 bases from J, with 15 bases between. Germline CDR1 and CDR2: SQVTM and ANQGSEA. The CDR3 is made up of 13 amino acids. The CDR3 is CSAGRTGHTEAFF. The CDR3 bases are TGCAGCGCAGGAAGAACAGGGCACACTGAAGCTTTCTTT.

The table lists this clonotype with many counts. This CDR3 is CASSLAGANVLTF. CDR3 bases: TGTGCCAGCAGCTTAGCTGGGGCCAACGTCCTGACTTTC. The genes are TRBV7-9 and TRBJ2-6; D gene unclear. Trimming removed 0 bases at V and 3 bases at J, with 0 bases between. This CDR3 region has 13 residues. The V gene's germline CDR1 is SEHNR and CDR2 FQNEAQ (reference sequence).

This clonotype was picked up a small number of times. One junction end does not reproduce the germline sequence, and a read error may be involved. This chain joins TRBV6-2 or TRBV6-3 and TRBJ2-7; TRBD2 might be the D (5 bases). This CDR3 spans 13 amino acids. Germline V lookup: CDR1 MNHEY, CDR2 SVGEGT. CDR3 sequence (DNA): TGTGCCAGCAGTTATGAAGGAGGAGGCCAACTGCACTTC. Its protein is CASSYEGGGQLHF.

Many counts were recorded for this clonotype. This chain joins TRBV28 and TRBJ1-5, with D hard to call. With 3 bases removed from V and 3 bases from J, the gap between germline ends came to 9 bases. The CDR3 has 14 amino acids. The V gene's germline CDR1 is MDHEN and CDR2 SYDVKM. The CDR3 loop reads CASSFIGINQPQHF. The CDR3 nucleotides read TGTGCCAGCAGTTTTATAGGTATCAATCAGCCCCAGCATTTT.

This sequence joins TRBV4-1 and TRBJ2-4; 10 nucleotides align to TRBD2. The germline CDR1 and CDR2 sequences are MGHRA and YSYEKL. With V trimmed by 4 bases and J by 7 bases, 7 bases remained unmatched. The CDR3 runs to 15 residues. The CDR3 spells CASSPLELAGNIQYF. DNA of the CDR3: TGCGCCAGCAGCCCACTGGAACTAGCGGGGAACATTCAGTACTTC.

This clonotype has just a few counts. V and J are TRBV24-1 and TRBJ2-4, with TRBD1 matching 9 bases. V dropped 4 bases and J dropped 8; count of bases not matched to a gene: 8. Germline V gene lookup returns CDR1 KGHDR and CDR2 SFDVKD. The CDR3 runs 15 residues. The CDR3 DNA is TGTGCCACCAGTGAGAAGGGACAGGGAGTAGACATTCAGTACTTC. This sequence encodes CATSEKGQGVDIQYF.

V usage is TRBV15 and J usage is TRBJ2-7; TRBD1 is a possible D gene (5 bases). Germline values: CDR1 LNHNV, CDR2 YYDKDF (reference sequence). The CDR3 has 14 amino acids. Trimming left V 9 bases short and J 1 base short, with 16 bases between. Here the CDR3 DNA reads TGTGCCACTCGTTTTGGGGCGGAGTCCTACGAGCAGTACTTC. Amino acid sequence: CATRFGAESYEQYF. Combining the CDR3 with reference TRBV15 and TRBJ2-7 gives the whole variable domain DAMVIQNPRYQVTQFGKPVTLSCSQTLNHNVMYWYQQKSSQAPKLLFHYYDKDFNNEADTPDNFQSRRPNTSFCFLDIRSPGLGDTAMYLCATRFGAESYEQYFGPGTRLTVT.

The rearrangement joins TRBV15 to TRBJ2-5; 8 nucleotides agree with TRBD2. Germline CDR1 and CDR2: LNHNV and YYDKDF (reference sequence). The CDR3 is 16 residues long. Trimming took 1 base from V and 7 from J; bases not matched to a gene: 11. The CDR3 bases are TGTGCCACCAGCAGAGGAGGGGGAGCGGGAGCCGGGACCCAGTACTTC. The encoded protein is CATSRGGGAGAGTQYF.

The CDR3 sequence is CASSLVGRATDTQYF. The DNA for the CDR3 is TGTGCCAGCAGCTTAGTGGGTAGGGCAACAGATACGCAGTATTTT. The chain couples TRBV7-9 to TRBJ2-3; no reliable D call. Per the germline V gene, CDR1 is SEHNR and CDR2 is FQNEAQ (reference sequence). There are 15 residues in the CDR3. Trimming stripped 1 base from V and 3 bases from J, with 11 bases between.

The V call is TRBV9, the J call TRBJ2-5; TRBD1 might be the D (5 bases). Germline CDR1 is SGDLS and CDR2 is YYNGEE. The V end lost 0 bases, the J end lost 2 bases, and 14 bases lay between the germline ends. CDR3 size: 16 residues. The CDR3 sequence is CASSVAPDIIQETQYF. For the CDR3, the DNA is TGTGCCAGCAGCGTAGCCCCGGACATAATACAAGAGACCCAGTACTTC.

This clonotype was picked up many times. The chain couples TRBV29-1 to TRBJ2-7; D gene uncertain. V was clipped by 4 bases and J by 3 bases, with 10 bases between them. Per the germline V gene, CDR1 is SQVTM and CDR2 is ANQGSEA. The CDR3 extends over 12 amino acids. CDR3 region: CSVGAGNYEQYF. The CDR3 DNA reads as TGCAGCGTTGGGGCTGGGAACTACGAGCAGTACTTC.

Only a few counts were recorded for this clonotype. The chain uses TRBV2 and TRBJ2-1; D possibly corresponds to TRBD2 (7 bases). Trimming shortened V by 8 bases and J by 9 bases, and 17 bases separated the two germline ends. From germline, CDR1 is SNHLY and CDR2 FYNNEI. This CDR3 spans 13 amino acids. The CDR3 DNA sequence: TGTGCCAGCCATTGGGGGGGGCACACTGAGCAGTTCTTC. This encodes CASHWGGHTEQFF.

At least ten counts were recorded for this clonotype. The V call is TRBV28, the J call TRBJ1-5, with D uncertain. The germline V gene encodes CDR1 MDHEN and CDR2 SYDVKM. V was clipped by 5 bases and J by 7 bases, with 9 bases between them. CDR3 size: 12 residues. The CDR3 bases are TGTGCCAGCAGTCCGGTTGGGCAGCCCCAGCATTTT. Translation: CASSPVGQPQHF. The complete variable domain, with remaining parts taken from reference TRBV28 and TRBJ1-5, reads DVKVTQSSRYLVKRTGEKVFLECVQDMDHENMFWYRQDPGLGLRLIYFSYDVKMKEKGDIPEGYSVSREKKERFSLILESASTNQTSMYLCASSPVGQPQHFGDGTRLSIL.